The 17 T cell receptor beta chains reported below all come from one sample, sequenced in a study of Ad26.COV2.S vaccination and SARS-CoV-2 variants. TCRdb's table, derived via immunoSEQ multiplex PCR, lists solely in-frame clones and lacks some. The repertoire holds some 190,000 clones, with around 88% as singletons. The sequencing here drew on peripheral blood, taken after recovery from COVID-19. The receptors come from a human donor who had recovered from COVID-19.

For this clone: This same CDR3 is encoded by further DNA sequences in the sample. The chain uses TRBV12-3 or TRBV12-4 and TRBJ1-5; D not certain. The V end was cut by 0 bases, the J end by 7 bases, with 7 bases between. This CDR3 is built from 13 residues. The CDR3 DNA follows: TGTGCCAGCAGTTTAGCGCTGGGGCAGCCCCAGCATTTT. Amino acid sequence: CASSLALGQPQHF.

This chain uses TRBV5-1 with TRBJ1-1, with 9 bases lining up with TRBD1. V shed 4 bases and J 6 bases; nucleotides not matched to a gene: 10. The CDR3 covers 15 residues. Germline loops: CDR1 SGHRS, CDR2 YFSETQ. The CDR3 nucleotides are TGCGCCAGCAGCGCCCGTGGGACAGGGCCCGCTGAAGCTTTCTTT. Translated: CASSARGTGPAEAFF.

CDR3 protein: CASSLEGLAQETQYF. As DNA, the CDR3 is TGTGCCAGCAGCTTGGAGGGACTCGCCCAAGAGACCCAGTACTTC. The chain combines TRBV5-4 with TRBJ2-5; tentatively, D is TRBD2 (6 bases). CDR1 SGHNT and CDR2 YYREEE come from the germline V gene (reference sequence). Trimming shortened V by 0 bases and J by 1 base, and 10 bases separated the two germline ends. The CDR3 contains 15 residues.

V is TRBV5-6 and J is TRBJ1-1; no reliable D call. V lost 0 bases and J 1 base, leaving 7 bases between the germline ends. The germline gives CDR1 SGHDT, CDR2 YYEEEE. The CDR3 is 14 residues long. The CDR3 reads CASSLGVGNTEAFF. The CDR3 nucleotides read TGTGCCAGCAGCTTGGGGGTTGGGAACACTGAAGCTTTCTTT.

V and J are TRBV29-1 and TRBJ1-6; possible D gene TRBD1, 5 bases. CDR3 size: 14 residues. The V and J ends lost 7 bases and 7 bases respectively, with 17 bases between them. Per germline, CDR1 SQVTM and CDR2 ANQGSEA. The CDR3 loop reads CSAKQDSPNSPLHF. The DNA for the CDR3 is TGCAGCGCAAAACAAGACAGCCCCAATTCACCCCTCCACTTT. Full variable domain (rest looked up from reference TRBV29-1 and TRBJ1-6): SAVISQKPSRDICQRGTSLTIQCQVDSQVTMMFWYRQQPGQSLTLIATANQGSEATYESGFVIDKFPISRPNLTFSTLTVSNMSPEDSSIYLCSAKQDSPNSPLHFGNGTRLTVT.

This chain connects TRBV11-2 to TRBJ2-7; D is perhaps TRBD1 or TRBD2 (6 bases each). Germline CDR1 reads SGHAT; CDR2 reads FQNNGV. The CDR3 runs 18 residues. Trimming removed 1 base at V and 4 bases at J, with 23 bases between. The CDR3 region is CASSLALGGPNWGYEQYF. The CDR3 bases are TGTGCCAGCAGCTTAGCCCTTGGGGGGCCGAACTGGGGTTACGAGCAGTACTTC.

The chain has TRBV11-3 and TRBJ2-7, with TRBD1 identical over 7 bases. The V segment lost 5 bases and the J segment 6 bases; nucleotides outside the gene matches: 7. CDR1 SGHNT and CDR2 YENEEA come from the germline V gene. CDR3 size: 13 residues. The CDR3 bases are TGTGCCAGCAGCCCGACAGGGATGGGCGAGCAGTACTTC. The encoded protein is CASSPTGMGEQYF.

The chain employs TRBV4-2 and TRBJ2-7, with D perhaps given as TRBD1 or TRBD2 (5 bases each). Germline assignment: CDR1 LGHNA and CDR2 YNFKEQ. There are 15 residues in the CDR3. Trimming took off 1 base at V and 0 bases at J, with 10 bases between the two ends. The CDR3 nucleotides are TGTGCCAGCAGCCAAGGGGACGCTAGCTCCTACGAGCAGTACTTC. Translating it yields CASSQGDASSYEQYF.

This rearrangement joins TRBV30 to TRBJ2-7; TRBD1 matches 9 bases. This CDR3 has 14 amino acids. CDR1 and CDR2 from the germline V gene are GTSNPN and SVGIG (reference sequence). V was clipped by 3 bases and J by 5 bases; unmatched bases: 8. The CDR3 region has the DNA TGTGCCTGGAGCCGACAGGGGGAAGGTGACGAGCAGTACTTC. As protein: CAWSRQGEGDEQYF. Full variable domain (missing parts from reference TRBV30 and TRBJ2-7): SQTIHQWPATLVQPVGSPLSLECTVEGTSNPNLYWYRQAAGRGLQLLFYSVGIGQISSEVPQNLSASRPQDRQFILSSKKLLLSDSGFYLCAWSRQGEGDEQYFGPGTRLTVT.

The chain recombines TRBV9 with TRBJ2-4; no clear D gene. The CDR3 is made up of 14 amino acids. CDR1 and CDR2 from the germline V gene are SGDLS and YYNGEE. The V end lost 2 bases, the J end lost 8 bases, and 14 bases lay between the germline ends. CDR3 protein: CASSVSPARDIQYF. In DNA form, the CDR3 reads TGTGCCAGCAGCGTGTCCCCCGCGAGAGACATTCAGTACTTC.

The J gene is TRBJ1-6, the V gene TRBV30, with TRBD1 identical over 7 bases. J gave up 7 bases and V 4 bases, and 1 base lay outside the gene matches. The germline CDR1 and CDR2 sequences are GTSNPN and SVGIG (reference sequence). The CDR3 spans 12 residues. The CDR3 coding sequence is TGTGCCTGGACAGGGGGAAATTCACCCCTCCACTTT. Its protein product is CAWTGGNSPLHF.

This rearrangement joins TRBV11-2 to TRBJ2-2; 7 positions agree with TRBD1. Unmatched junction bases numbered 10, after V lost 5 bases and J lost 4 bases. Germline V gene data show CDR1 as SGHAT and CDR2 as FQNNGV. This CDR3 spans 16 amino acids. The DNA for the CDR3 is TGTGCCAGCAGCCATCCGGGACAGATCGTCACCGGGGAGCTGTTTTTT. Translated, it gives CASSHPGQIVTGELFF.

V and J are TRBV9 and TRBJ2-3, with 7 bases identical to TRBD2. J gave up 0 bases and V 0 bases, and 7 bases lay outside the gene matches. Germline lookup yields CDR1 SGDLS and CDR2 YYNGEE. The CDR3 totals 17 residues. This CDR3 reads CASSVATGLGSTDTQYF. The CDR3, as DNA: TGTGCCAGCAGCGTAGCTACCGGACTAGGTAGCACAGATACGCAGTATTTT.

V usage is TRBV18 and J usage is TRBJ1-2; 7 bases align to TRBD1. CDR3 length equals 21 residues. J lost 0 bases, V lost 2 bases, and 21 bases had no gene match. CDR1 and CDR2 from the germline V gene are KGHSH and LQKENI. The CDR3 nucleotides are TGTGCCAGCTCACCAGCTCTGACAGGGAAAAAAATGGCCCGCTCTAACTATGGCTACACCTTC. It yields the protein CASSPALTGKKMARSNYGYTF.

This rearrangement joins TRBV2 to TRBJ2-3; 11 bases are a match to TRBD2. The trim removed 4 bases at V and 9 bases at J, leaving 3 bases unmatched. The CDR3 covers 13 residues. Germline CDR1 SNHLY, CDR2 FYNNEI. The CDR3 loop reads CASSGSGRGTQYF. CDR3 nucleotides: TGTGCCAGCAGTGGTAGCGGGAGGGGGACGCAGTATTTT. The whole variable domain, remainder taken from reference TRBV2 and TRBJ2-3, is EPEVTQTPSHQVTQMGQEVILRCVPISNHLYFYWYRQILGQKVEFLVSFYNNEISEKSEIFDDQFSVERPDGSNFTLKIRSTKLEDSAMYFCASSGSGRGTQYFGPGTRLTVL.

J is TRBJ2-5 and V is TRBV25-1, with 11 nucleotides matching TRBD2. V gave up 2 bases and J gave up 2 bases; unmatched junction bases: 10. The germline V gene encodes CDR1 MGHDK and CDR2 SYGVNS. The CDR3 is 18 residues long. The DNA for the CDR3 is TGTGCCAGCAGTGAAGGGAGGAAGCTAGCGGGGGGTCAAGAGACCCAGTACTTC. It yields the protein CASSEGRKLAGGQETQYF.

The chain uses TRBV5-1 and TRBJ2-7; the D call may be TRBD1 or TRBD2 (5 bases each). With 2 bases removed from V and 3 bases from J, the gap between germline ends came to 12 bases. The CDR3 extends over 14 amino acids. CDR1 SGHRS and CDR2 YFSETQ come from the germline V gene. Written as DNA, the CDR3 is TGCGCCAGCAGCTTAAGGATGAGGGGCTACGAGCAGTACTTC. This encodes CASSLRMRGYEQYF.